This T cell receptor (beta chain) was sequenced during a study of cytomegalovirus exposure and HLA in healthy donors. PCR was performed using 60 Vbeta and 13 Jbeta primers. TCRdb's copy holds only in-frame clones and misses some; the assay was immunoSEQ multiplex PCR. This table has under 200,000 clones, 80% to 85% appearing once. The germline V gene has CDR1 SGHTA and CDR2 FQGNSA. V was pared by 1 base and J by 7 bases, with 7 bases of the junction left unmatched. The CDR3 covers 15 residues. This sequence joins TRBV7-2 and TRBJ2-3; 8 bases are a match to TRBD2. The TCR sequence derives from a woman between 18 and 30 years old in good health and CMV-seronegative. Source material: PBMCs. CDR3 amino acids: CASSLGAGVRNTQYF. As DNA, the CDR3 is TGTGCCAGCAGCTTAGGAGCGGGAGTTAGAAATACGCAGTATTTT.